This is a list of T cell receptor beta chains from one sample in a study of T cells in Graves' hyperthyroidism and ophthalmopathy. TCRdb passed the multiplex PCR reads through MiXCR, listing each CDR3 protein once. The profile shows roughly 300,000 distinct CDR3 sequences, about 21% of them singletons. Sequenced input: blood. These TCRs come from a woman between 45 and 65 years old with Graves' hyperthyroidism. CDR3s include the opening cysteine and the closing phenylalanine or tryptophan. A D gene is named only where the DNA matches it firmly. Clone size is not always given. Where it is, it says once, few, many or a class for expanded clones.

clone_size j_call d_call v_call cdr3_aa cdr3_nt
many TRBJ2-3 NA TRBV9 CASSVVQITDTQYF TGTGCCAGCAGCGTAGTACAGATCACAGATACGCAGTATTTT
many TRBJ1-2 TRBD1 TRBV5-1 CASSLGQGYTF TGCGCCAGCAGCCTGGGACAGGGCTACACCTTC
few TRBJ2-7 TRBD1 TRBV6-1 CASSSTGAVYEQYF TGTGCCAGCAGTTCTACAGGGGCCGTCTACGAGCAGTACTTC
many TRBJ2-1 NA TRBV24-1 CATSDPDGSSYNEQFF TGTGCCACCAGTGACCCGGACGGGAGCTCCTACAATGAGCAGTTCTTC
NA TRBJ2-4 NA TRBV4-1 CASSQDPGYQNIQYF TGCGCCAGCAGCCAAGACCCAGGGTACCAAAACATTCAGTACTTC
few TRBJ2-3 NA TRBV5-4 CASRSGSRADTQYF TGTGCCAGCAGATCGGGTAGCCGGGCAGATACGCAGTATTTT
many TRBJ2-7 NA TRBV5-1 CASSFGMDIHEQYF TGCGCCAGCAGCTTTGGGATGGACATTCACGAGCAGTACTTC
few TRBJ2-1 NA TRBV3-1 CASSQRGSYNEQFF TGTGCCAGCAGCCAAAGAGGGTCTTACAATGAGCAGTTCTTC
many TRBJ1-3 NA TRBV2 CASSVLGRENTIYF TGTGCCAGCAGTGTGTTGGGTCGGGAAAACACCATATATTTT
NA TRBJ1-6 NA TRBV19 CASSPTKSSYNSPLHF TGTGCCAGTAGTCCGACCAAGAGCTCCTATAATTCACCCCTCCACTTT
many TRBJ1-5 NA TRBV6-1 CASMTSSGPSNQPQHF TGTGCCAGCATGACAAGTTCGGGACCCAGCAATCAGCCCCAGCATTTT
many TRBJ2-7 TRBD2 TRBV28 CASSLLAGVSYEQYF TGTGCCAGCAGTCTTCTAGCGGGAGTTTCCTACGAGCAGTACTTC